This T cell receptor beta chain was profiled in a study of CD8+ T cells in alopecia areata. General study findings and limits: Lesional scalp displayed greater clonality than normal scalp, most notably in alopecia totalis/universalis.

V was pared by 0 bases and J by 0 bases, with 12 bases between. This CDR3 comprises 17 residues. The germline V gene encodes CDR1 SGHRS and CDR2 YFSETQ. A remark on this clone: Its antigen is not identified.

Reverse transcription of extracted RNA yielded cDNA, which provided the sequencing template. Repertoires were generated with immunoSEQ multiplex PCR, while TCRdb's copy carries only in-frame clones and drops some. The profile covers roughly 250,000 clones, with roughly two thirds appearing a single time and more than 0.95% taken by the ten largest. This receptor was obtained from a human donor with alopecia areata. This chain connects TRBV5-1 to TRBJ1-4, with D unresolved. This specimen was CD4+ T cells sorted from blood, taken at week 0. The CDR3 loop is CASSLAGRIATNEKLFF. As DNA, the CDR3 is TGCGCCAGCAGCTTGGCCGGGCGGATAGCAACTAATGAAAAACTGTTTTTT.